These 14 T cell receptor beta chains share one sample of origin, sequenced in a study of control samples from healthy donors and cancer patients. The table came from immunoSEQ multiplex PCR; TCRdb's copy has only in-frame clones and leaves some out. Of 30,000 to 40,000 clones listed, approximately 93% are singletons. The sequencing input was PBMCs. The receptors originated from a man in his forties with colorectal cancer.

The V call is TRBV29-1, the J call TRBJ1-1; D perhaps matches TRBD1 (5 bases). Looked up from germline, CDR1 is SQVTM and CDR2 is ANQGSEA. V lost 3 bases, J lost 1 base, and 12 bases lay in between. The length of the CDR3 is 14 residues. CDR3 bases: TGCAGCGTTGATCCGGGACTGCGGAACACTGAAGCTTTCTTT. It specifies CSVDPGLRNTEAFF.

V gene TRBV6-2 or TRBV6-3 combines with J gene TRBJ1-5; weak D call: TRBD1 (6 bases). The CDR3 has 17 amino acids. Trimming left V 2 bases short and J 10 bases short, with 24 bases between. Germline CDR1 is MNHEY and CDR2 is SVGEGT. The CDR3 loop reads CASSYASAILSRGPQHF. Written as DNA, the CDR3 is TGTGCCAGCAGTTACGCCTCGGCAATCCTAAGCAGGGGTCCCCAGCATTTT.

The gene calls are TRBV16 and TRBJ1-2, with TRBD1 matching over 7 bases. Germline loops: CDR1 KGHSY, CDR2 FQNENV. CDR3 length: 13 residues. Trimming took 6 bases from V and 4 from J; bases not matched to a gene: 5. CDR3 sequence: CASRRGDSYGYTF. Written as DNA, the CDR3 is TGTGCCAGCAGGCGAGGGGACAGCTATGGCTACACCTTC.

The chain couples TRBV2 to TRBJ1-6; TRBD1 matches at 8 bases. CDR1 SNHLY and CDR2 FYNNEI come from the germline V gene. The V and J ends lost 6 bases and 7 bases, in that order; junction bases with no gene match: 5. This CDR3 region has 14 residues. The CDR3 DNA reads as TGTGCCAGCAGATGGACAGGGCTCAATTCACCCCTCCACTTT. It encodes CASRWTGLNSPLHF.

The rearrangement uses TRBV3-1 (or the pseudogene TRBV3-2) and TRBJ1-5; no definite D call. Trimming shortened V by 1 base and J by 6 bases, and 4 bases separated the two germline ends. CDR1 LGHDT and CDR2 YNNKEL come from the germline V gene (reference sequence). This CDR3 region has 12 residues. CDR3 in DNA: TGTGCCAGCAGCCAAGGCGCTCAGCCCCAGCATTTT. Translation: CASSQGAQPQHF.

The genes are TRBV7-8 and TRBJ2-7, with 11 positions matching TRBD1. CDR1 is SGHVS, CDR2 FQNEAQ, per germline. The CDR3 is made up of 13 amino acids. V lost 4 bases and J lost 13; bases outside the gene matches: 9. The CDR3 bases are TGTGCCAGCAGCTCCCGGGACAGGGGGACTCCATACTTC. Residues: CASSSRDRGTPYF.

The gene calls are TRBV6-5 and TRBJ2-7, with 7 nucleotides matching TRBD1. The CDR3 runs to 13 residues. Trimming cost V 6 bases and J 0 bases; bases outside gene matches: 2. The germline V gene encodes CDR1 MNHEY and CDR2 SVGAGI. The CDR3 spells CASRAGGSYEQYF. Here the CDR3 DNA reads TGTGCCAGCAGGGCAGGGGGCTCCTACGAGCAGTACTTC.

V and J are TRBV2 and TRBJ2-4; D possibly corresponds to TRBD1 (5 bases). Germline V gene lookup returns CDR1 SNHLY and CDR2 FYNNEI. The CDR3 covers 13 residues. V lost 7 bases to trimming and J lost 7 bases, with 14 bases between them. As DNA, the CDR3 is TGTGCCAGCACCAGGGATGAGAGGAACATTCAGTACTTC. As protein: CASTRDERNIQYF.

This chain uses TRBV4-1 with TRBJ1-5; D is unclear. V lost 0 bases and J lost 2, with 11 bases in between. Germline V gene sequence: CDR1 MGHRA, CDR2 YSYEKL. The CDR3 has 16 residues. The CDR3 is CASSQDGGIGNQPQHF. CDR3 nucleotides: TGCGCCAGCAGCCAAGATGGCGGGATCGGCAATCAGCCCCAGCATTTT.

V usage is TRBV7-3 and J usage is TRBJ2-1; 12 bases match TRBD2. Per the germline V gene, CDR1 is SGHTA and CDR2 is FQGTGA. V was pared by 0 bases and J by 10 bases, with 7 bases of the junction left unmatched. This CDR3 region has 16 residues. CDR3 in DNA: TGTGCCAGCAGCTTAACGAGGACTAGCGGGGTACGCGAGCAGTTCTTC. Protein product: CASSLTRTSGVREQFF.

The chain joins TRBV6-1 to TRBJ2-7; either TRBD1 or TRBD2 may fit D (6 bases each). Trimming removed 0 bases from V and 0 bases from J, with 9 bases in between. CDR1 and CDR2 from the germline V gene are MNHNS and SASEGT. The length of the CDR3 is 15 residues. CDR3 sequence (DNA): TGTGCCAGCAGTGAAGCGCCGGGGGCCTCCTACGAGCAGTACTTC. Encoded protein: CASSEAPGASYEQYF.

The chain employs TRBV7-9 and TRBJ1-1; TRBD1 might be the D (5 bases). The CDR3 length is 14 residues. Germline values: CDR1 SEHNR, CDR2 FQNEAQ (reference sequence). V was cut by 9 bases and J by 0 bases, with 14 bases left in between. The chain's CDR3 is CASSQDSLNTEAFF. The CDR3 nucleotides are TGTGCCAGTTCGCAAGACAGTTTGAACACTGAAGCTTTCTTT.

The chain recombines TRBV12-2 with TRBJ2-1; the table calls TRBD2, which could not be checked here. TRBV12-2 is a known pseudogene. This CDR3 has 19 residues. CDR3 sequence: CASRESCFSGGAKGNEQFF. CDR3 nucleotide sequence: TGTGCAAGTCGCGAGAGTTGCTTTAGCGGGGGGGCCAAAGGTAATGAGCAGTTCTTC.

This chain links TRBV15 with TRBJ1-1; D not resolved. Germline V CDR1 and CDR2: LNHNV, YYDKDF (reference sequence). The CDR3 runs 17 residues. Trimming removed 0 bases at V and 7 bases at J, with 21 bases between. This chain's CDR3 is CATSRDHSVGIRLEAFF. The CDR3 bases are TGTGCCACCAGCAGAGATCACTCTGTGGGCATACGCCTTGAAGCTTTCTTT.